The clone carrying this T cell receptor (beta chain) was seen a single time. The sample originates from a study of CD8 T cells in Susac syndrome. CDR3 length equals 14 residues. V was pared by 3 bases and J by 1 base, with 11 bases between. Germline V lookup: CDR1 DFQATT, CDR2 SNEGSKA (reference sequence). Random-hexamer reverse transcription was applied to roughly 0.5 to 1 ug RNA. MiXCR, run by TCRdb on the immunoSEQ multiplex PCR reads, gives a single entry per CDR3 protein. The sample yields some 210,000 distinct CDR3 sequences, approximately 94% seen once. Diagnostic criteria for definite or probable disease, in their recently defined form, were met by the patients with Susac syndrome.

The sequenced material came from CD4+ T cells from PBMCs. This clonotype was sampled from a human donor with Susac syndrome. The chain joins TRBV20-1 to TRBJ2-3; tentative D call: TRBD2 (6 bases). The CDR3 coding sequence is TGCAGTGCTAGCCACGGGGGAGGCACAGATACGCAGTATTTT. Protein sequence: CSASHGGGTDTQYF.